These 20 T cell receptor beta chains share one sample of origin, sequenced in a study of response to subunit inactivated influenza vaccine. Using its own MiXCR run on the RT-PCR reads, TCRdb lists one record per CDR3 protein. Of about 540,000 distinct CDR3 sequences detected, 20% to 25% appear once; the ten largest clones hold 2.5% to 3.5%. Separately, the same data were catalogued under a study of T cells expressing NK-cell markers. From that report: 5'RACE template switching with UMIs produced the TCR beta cDNA.

The starting material was CD4+ T cells sorted from PBMCs, obtained about 11 days after vaccination. These receptors were obtained from a man over 45 who received an inactivated influenza vaccine.

J is TRBJ2-7 and V is TRBV15; TRBD2 aligns across 9 bases. Germline V lookup: CDR1 LNHNV, CDR2 YYDKDF (reference sequence). This CDR3 is built from 17 residues. With 3 bases clipped from V and 6 bases from J, the junction kept 15 bases outside the gene matches. DNA for the CDR3: TGTGCCACCAGCAGCTCGACTAGCGGTCTATCTTCTACCGAGCAGTACTTC. It encodes CATSSSTSGLSSTEQYF.

The table lists this clonotype with a few counts. The rearrangement uses TRBV20-1 and TRBJ1-6; D might be TRBD1 (6 bases). The germline V gene has CDR1 DFQATT and CDR2 SNEGSKA (reference sequence). The V gene lost 2 bases and the J gene lost 8 bases, with 10 bases spanning the gap. There are 13 residues in the CDR3. The CDR3 DNA reads TGCAGTGCTAGAACAGGGCTGGATTCACCCCTCCACTTT. Its protein is CSARTGLDSPLHF.

This clonotype was seen only a few times. The chain carries TRBV4-1 and TRBJ2-4; TRBD1 agrees at 8 bases. Germline lookup yields CDR1 MGHRA and CDR2 YSYEKL. The CDR3 length is 18 residues. V lost 3 bases and J lost 9; bases outside the gene matches: 19. The CDR3 coding sequence is TGCGCCAGCAGCCAGGATCTCCGCAGGGGGCCCAGTTCGGGCATTCAGTACTTC. Protein: CASSQDLRRGPSSGIQYF.

About this clonotype itself: The junction shows a germline mismatch at one end, possibly a read error. The chain has TRBV5-1 and TRBJ2-3; D is ambiguous. The CDR3 runs 15 residues. CDR1 is SGHRS, CDR2 YFSETQ, per germline. DNA of the CDR3: TGTGCCAGCAGCTTATCCGGGTATAGCACAGATACGCAGTATTTT. Protein product: CASSLSGYSTDTQYF.

This clonotype showed up many times. The chain employs TRBV4-2 and TRBJ1-5, with D hard to call. CDR1 is LGHNA, CDR2 YNFKEQ, per germline. With 1 base removed from V and 7 bases from J, the gap between germline ends came to 11 bases. The CDR3 runs 14 residues. CDR3 in DNA: TGTGCCAGCAGCCAAGTTTCTAGGGAGCAGCCCCAGCATTTT. This codes for CASSQVSREQPQHF.

The chain links TRBV15 to TRBJ1-1; D is unclear. Germline V gene sequence: CDR1 LNHNV, CDR2 YYDKDF (reference sequence). The CDR3 length is 15 residues. Trimming removed 0 bases at V and 1 base at J, with 9 bases between. As DNA, the CDR3 is TGTGCCACCAGCAGAGATCTCCTACCGAACACTGAAGCTTTCTTT. This encodes CATSRDLLPNTEAFF.

This clonotype has a count of ten or more. The rearrangement links TRBV5-1 to TRBJ2-3; TRBD2 matches 13 bases. Germline V lookup: CDR1 SGHRS, CDR2 YFSETQ. Trimming took 4 bases from V and 13 from J; bases not matched to a gene: 15. The CDR3 loop spans 16 amino acids. CDR3 loop: CASSSRGTSGTNTKYF. CDR3 DNA sequence: TGCGCCAGCAGCAGCCGTGGGACTAGCGGGACGAATACTAAGTATTTT.

This clonotype appeared a few times. The chain has TRBV20-1 and TRBJ1-3; maybe TRBD1 (6 bases). V lost 8 bases to trimming and J lost 4 bases, with 15 bases between them. This CDR3 has 13 residues. The germline V gene has CDR1 DFQATT and CDR2 SNEGSKA (reference sequence). For the CDR3, the DNA is TGCAGTCAACAGGGTCTCAAAGGAAACACCATATATTTT. This codes for CSQQGLKGNTIYF.

This clonotype was counted a few times. CDR3 nucleotides: TGCGCCAGCAGCAGGACAGGGGGCGGGGATGAGCAGTTCTTC. Translation gives CASSRTGGGDEQFF. V is TRBV5-1 and J is TRBJ2-1; TRBD1 aligns across 11 bases. V shed 4 bases, J shed 8 bases, and the junction held 5 bases outside the gene matches. The CDR3 is made up of 14 amino acids. Per the germline V gene, CDR1 is SGHRS and CDR2 is YFSETQ.

This clonotype was recorded only once. This sequence joins TRBV7-3 and TRBJ2-3, with D uncertain. The CDR3 is 13 residues long. The germline gives CDR1 SGHTA, CDR2 FQGTGA. V was trimmed by 5 bases and J by 6 bases, leaving 12 bases between them. CDR3 loop: CASSPTVGDTQYF. The DNA of the CDR3 is TGTGCCAGCAGCCCCACCGTGGGCGATACGCAGTATTTT.

The chain has TRBV12-3 or TRBV12-4 and TRBJ2-7, with 8 bases aligning to TRBD2. The length of the CDR3 is 15 residues. The V segment lost 0 bases and the J segment 6 bases; nucleotides outside the gene matches: 7. CDR3 protein: CASSLAAGVLGEQYF. The CDR3 DNA follows: TGTGCCAGCAGTTTAGCAGCGGGAGTTCTAGGCGAGCAGTACTTC.

In this sample, this clonotype turned up a few times. V and J are TRBV9 and TRBJ2-2; D possibly corresponds to TRBD2 (5 bases). The CDR3 has 16 residues. Germline assignment: CDR1 SGDLS and CDR2 YYNGEE. Trimming stripped 0 bases from V and 5 bases from J, with 14 bases between. In nucleotides, the CDR3 is TGTGCCAGCAGCGTAGCTATCGGAGGTTCGACCGGGGAGCTGTTTTTT. Protein: CASSVAIGGSTGELFF.

As for this clonotype: A read error may be the cause here, since a much bigger clone is one base away. The rearrangement joins TRBV12-3 or TRBV12-4 to TRBJ1-5; 9 bases agree with TRBD1. V shed 6 bases, J shed 8 bases, and the junction held 8 bases outside the gene matches. The CDR3 sequence is 14 residues long. This CDR3 reads CASSLTGGWEPQHF. Written as DNA, the CDR3 is TGTGCCAGCAGCCTTACAGGGGGCTGGGAGCCCCAGCATTTT.

This clonotype was observed a few times. The gene calls are TRBV20-1 and TRBJ2-3; tentative D call: TRBD2 (7 bases). The CDR3 extends over 13 amino acids. Trimming stripped 6 bases from V and 4 bases from J, with 14 bases between. CDR1 DFQATT and CDR2 SNEGSKA come from the germline V gene (reference sequence). CDR3 in amino acids: CSAQGGGADTQYF. Here the CDR3 DNA reads TGCAGTGCCCAAGGAGGGGGGGCAGATACGCAGTATTTT.

This clonotype was picked up a small number of times. This chain links TRBV29-1 with TRBJ2-5; TRBD2 aligns across 16 bases. Looked up from germline, CDR1 is SQVTM and CDR2 is ANQGSEA. The CDR3 loop spans 18 amino acids. The trim removed 1 base at V and 0 bases at J, leaving 5 bases unmatched. CDR3 sequence: CSVEGGTSGRGNQETQYF. CDR3 DNA sequence: TGCAGCGTTGAAGGAGGGACTAGCGGGAGGGGAAACCAAGAGACCCAGTACTTC.

V is TRBV7-2 and J is TRBJ2-4, with 8 bases fitting TRBD2. V shed 4 bases and J 2 bases; nucleotides not matched to a gene: 10. Germline V gene sequence: CDR1 SGHTA, CDR2 FQGNSA. The CDR3 is 17 residues long. CDR3 nucleotides: TGTGCCAGCAGCTCCTTCGAGCGGGGGACTCCCAAAAACATTCAGTACTTC. Amino acids: CASSSFERGTPKNIQYF.

On this clonotype: The junction departs from germline at one end; a sequencing error may be responsible. This chain connects TRBV3-1 to TRBJ2-1, with TRBD2 matching over 9 bases. CDR1 is LGHDT, CDR2 YNNKEL, per germline (reference sequence). This CDR3 has 13 amino acids. CDR3 region: CASSQGGRVKWVF. The DNA for the CDR3 is TGTGCCAGCAGCCAAGGCGGGAGGGTCAAGTGGGTCTTC.

The rearrangement links TRBV10-3 to TRBJ1-5; 7 bases fit TRBD1. This CDR3 has 14 amino acids. Germline loops: CDR1 ENHRY, CDR2 SYGVKD. The V gene end was trimmed by 6 bases and the J gene end by 7 bases; junction bases not matched to a gene: 9. The CDR3 sequence is CAISPQGIDQPQHF. Here the CDR3 DNA reads TGTGCCATCAGCCCACAGGGGATTGACCAGCCCCAGCATTTT.

The J gene is TRBJ2-1, the V gene TRBV5-1, with 7 positions matching TRBD2. CDR1 SGHRS and CDR2 YFSETQ come from the germline V gene. This CDR3 is built from 16 residues. Losses at the gene ends were 2 bases for V and 5 bases for J; bases not matched to a gene: 10. The CDR3 DNA reads TGCGCCAGCAGCTTCGACGGGCGGGGGATTAACAATGAGCAGTTCTTC. Its protein is CASSFDGRGINNEQFF. Complete variable domain (other parts from reference TRBV5-1 and TRBJ2-1): KAGVTQTPRYLIKTRGQQVTLSCSPISGHRSVSWYQQTPGQGLQFLFEYFSETQRNKGNFPGRFSGRQFSNSRSEMNVSTLELGDSALYLCASSFDGRGINNEQFFGPGTRLTVL.

This clonotype was seen more than once but under ten times. The chain uses TRBV11-1 and TRBJ1-4; 10 bases are a match to TRBD1. CDR1 and CDR2 from the germline V gene are SGHAT and FQDESV (reference sequence). The CDR3 extends over 18 amino acids. V was clipped by 5 bases and J by 6 bases; unmatched bases: 15. In DNA form, the CDR3 reads TGTGCCAGCAGCCCGAAGAAAATGGGACAGGGGCGGTATGAAAAACTGTTTTTT. Translated, it gives CASSPKKMGQGRYEKLFF. Looking up the rest from reference TRBV11-1 and TRBJ1-4 gives the full variable domain: EAEVAQSPRYKITEKSQAVAFWCDPISGHATLYWYRQILGQGPELLVQFQDESVVDDSQLPKDRFSAERLKGVDSTLKIQPAELGDSAMYLCASSPKKMGQGRYEKLFFGSGTQLSVL.